One and the same sample provided the 17 T cell receptor beta chains below, sequenced in a study of breast tumors, draining lymph nodes, adjacent tissues. TCRdb redid the calling of the multiplex PCR reads with MiXCR, one entry per CDR3 protein. This sample has 200,000 to 250,000 distinct CDR3 sequences, with under 40% found just once. Axillary draining lymph nodes of breast cancer patients supplied the node samples. The sample consisted of axillary lymph node tissue. These receptors were collected from a female donor with breast cancer. Some clones in this sample may be carry-over from other donors' samples.

Details on this clonotype: Since a much larger clone is just one base distant, this may be a read error. The chain employs TRBV6-4 and TRBJ1-3; D is possibly TRBD1 (6 bases). The CDR3 consists of 15 residues. In germline, CDR1 is MRHNA, CDR2 SNTAGT. CDR3 DNA sequence: TGTGCCAGCAGTCACTCCCAGGGGCATGGAAACACCATATATTTT. It is translated as CASSHSQGHGNTIYF.

The sample holds a few counts of this clonotype. The V and J genes are TRBV27 and TRBJ2-5; 7 nucleotides align to TRBD1. CDR1 MNHEY and CDR2 SMNVEV come from the germline V gene (reference sequence). CDR3 length: 13 residues. V shed 6 bases and J 9 bases; nucleotides not matched to a gene: 10. CDR3: CASSDRVGQPQYF. For the CDR3, the DNA is TGTGCCAGCAGCGACAGGGTAGGGCAGCCCCAGTACTTC.

The V and J genes are TRBV4-2 and TRBJ1-6; D might be TRBD1 (5 bases). Per the germline V gene, CDR1 is LGHNA and CDR2 is YNFKEQ. The CDR3 contains 16 residues. Trimming stripped 0 bases from V and 6 bases from J, with 12 bases between. The CDR3 protein is CASSQDEQGPNSPLHF. The CDR3, as DNA: TGTGCCAGCAGCCAAGATGAGCAGGGACCTAATTCACCCCTCCACTTT.

This clonotype has at least ten counts. V usage is TRBV6-1 and J usage is TRBJ1-2; D gene unclear. This CDR3 region has 11 residues. In germline, CDR1 is MNHNS, CDR2 SASEGT. Trimming removed 1 base from V and 7 bases from J, with 4 bases in between. The CDR3 protein is CASSEGVGYTF. CDR3 in DNA: TGTGCCAGCAGTGAAGGGGTTGGCTACACCTTC.

This clonotype appeared many times. The chain recombines TRBV2 with TRBJ2-1; no clear D gene. This CDR3 region has 11 residues. V gave up 1 base and J gave up 5 bases, with 0 bases separating them. Germline assignment: CDR1 SNHLY and CDR2 FYNNEI. DNA of the CDR3: TGTGCCAGCAGTGAAGACAATGAGCAGTTCTTC. Translating gives CASSEDNEQFF.

The chain joins TRBV7-8 to TRBJ2-5; a possible D gene is TRBD2 (6 bases). V lost 5 bases, J lost 2 bases, and 9 bases lay in between. Germline V CDR1 and CDR2: SGHVS, FQNEAQ. The CDR3 loop spans 13 amino acids. CDR3 residues: CASSPGLQETQYF. The CDR3 region has the DNA TGTGCCAGCAGCCCGGGACTTCAAGAGACCCAGTACTTC.

This clonotype was counted at least ten times. This chain joins TRBV18 and TRBJ1-2; D remains unclear. V lost 5 bases, J lost 8 bases, and 9 bases lay in between. The CDR3 sequence is 11 residues long. Germline V gene lookup returns CDR1 KGHSH and CDR2 LQKENI. This CDR3 is CASSTSVGYTF. Here the CDR3 DNA reads TGTGCCAGCTCAACTTCGGTCGGCTACACCTTC.

This clonotype has a single count. The chain carries TRBV27 and TRBJ2-6; 7 positions match TRBD1. Trimming at V came to 2 bases and at J to 0 bases, leaving 7 bases not matched to a gene. This CDR3 has 18 residues. Germline-derived CDR1 and CDR2 are MNHEY and SMNVEV (reference sequence). CDR3 loop: CASSLKGQRVSGANVLTF. The CDR3 coding sequence is TGTGCCAGCAGTTTAAAGGGACAGAGAGTCTCTGGGGCCAACGTCCTGACTTTC. The variable domain in full, with the rest retrieved from reference TRBV27 and TRBJ2-6, is EAQVTQNPRYLITVTGKKLTVTCSQNMNHEYMSWYRQDPGLGLRQIYYSMNVEVTDKGDVPEGYKVSRKEKRNFPLILESPSPNQTSLYFCASSLKGQRVSGANVLTFGAGSRLTVL.

The chain links TRBV20-1 to TRBJ1-4, with TRBD1 as a possible D gene (5 bases). CDR3 length: 12 residues. CDR1 is DFQATT and CDR2 is SNEGSKA in the germline V gene (reference sequence). Trimming cost V 5 bases and J 4 bases, with 8 bases left between them. The CDR3: CSAGRGNEKLFF. Written as DNA, the CDR3 is TGCAGTGCTGGTAGGGGTAATGAAAAACTGTTTTTT.

The chain links TRBV10-3 to TRBJ1-2, with 10 bases matching TRBD1. The germline gives CDR1 ENHRY, CDR2 SYGVKD. There are 15 residues in the CDR3. V trimming: 6 bases; J trimming: 5 bases; junction bases outside the gene matches: 9. In DNA, the CDR3 is TGTGCCATCAGCTCCCCGGGACAGGGGAGGTATGGCTACACCTTC. It is translated as CAISSPGQGRYGYTF.

The gene calls are TRBV28 and TRBJ2-1, with 8 positions matching TRBD2. Germline V lookup: CDR1 MDHEN, CDR2 SYDVKM. The V and J ends lost 3 bases and 7 bases, in that order; junction bases with no gene match: 11. CDR3 size: 16 residues. The CDR3 sequence is CASSFHLGSGGNEQFF. The CDR3 region has the DNA TGTGCCAGCAGTTTTCATCTTGGCTCGGGAGGGAATGAGCAGTTCTTC.

This clonotype was counted at least ten times. The chain combines TRBV20-1 with TRBJ1-5; D unclear. This CDR3 is built from 13 residues. The V gene lost 0 bases and the J gene lost 5 bases, with 8 bases spanning the gap. Germline V gene sequence: CDR1 DFQATT, CDR2 SNEGSKA (reference sequence). The CDR3 coding sequence is TGCAGTGCTAGAGATCGGAGGGATCAGCCCCAGCATTTT. Protein product: CSARDRRDQPQHF.

This clonotype appeared many times. This chain connects TRBV5-1 to TRBJ2-7; 9 bases agree with TRBD2. The CDR3 length is 14 residues. Germline V gene data show CDR1 as SGHRS and CDR2 as YFSETQ. J lost 6 bases, V lost 6 bases, and 10 bases had no gene match. The CDR3 reads CASTPTSGGGEQYF. CDR3 nucleotide sequence: TGCGCCAGCACCCCGACTAGCGGTGGGGGCGAGCAGTACTTC.

The chain employs TRBV6-5 and TRBJ2-7, with 7 bases identical to TRBD2. Germline V gene lookup returns CDR1 MNHEY and CDR2 SVGAGI. V was clipped by 0 bases and J by 0 bases; unmatched bases: 2. The CDR3 extends over 15 amino acids. CDR3 amino acids: CASSYSGGSSYEQYF. The DNA of the CDR3 is TGTGCCAGCAGTTACTCGGGCGGGAGCTCCTACGAGCAGTACTTC.

Comments on this clonotype: A much larger clone lies a single base off, so this may be a read error. V is TRBV20-1 and J is TRBJ1-2, with D unclear. Germline assignment: CDR1 DFQATT and CDR2 SNEGSKA (reference sequence). The germline V and J ends were trimmed by 0 bases and 14 bases, with 13 bases remaining between them. This CDR3 is built from 11 residues. In DNA, the CDR3 is TGCAGTGCTAGAGAGGTCGGTAGGAGTACCTTC. It is translated as CSAREVGRSTF.

The chain joins TRBV2 to TRBJ1-6, with 7 bases identical to TRBD1. Trimming took 3 bases from V and 10 from J; bases not matched to a gene: 6. This CDR3 is built from 14 residues. Germline lookup yields CDR1 SNHLY and CDR2 FYNNEI. CDR3 residues: CASSEDRRSSPLHF. CDR3 coding DNA: TGTGCCAGCAGTGAGGACAGGAGGAGCTCACCCCTCCACTTT.

This clonotype was counted ten times or more. V usage is TRBV7-2 and J usage is TRBJ2-1; 8 bases map to TRBD2. Losses at the gene ends were 5 bases for V and 0 bases for J; bases not matched to a gene: 9. The length of the CDR3 is 17 residues. The germline V gene encodes CDR1 SGHTA and CDR2 FQGNSA. CDR3 DNA: TGTGCCAGCAGCCGGGTACTAGCGGCCTCCTCCTACAATGAGCAGTTCTTC. Its protein product is CASSRVLAASSYNEQFF.